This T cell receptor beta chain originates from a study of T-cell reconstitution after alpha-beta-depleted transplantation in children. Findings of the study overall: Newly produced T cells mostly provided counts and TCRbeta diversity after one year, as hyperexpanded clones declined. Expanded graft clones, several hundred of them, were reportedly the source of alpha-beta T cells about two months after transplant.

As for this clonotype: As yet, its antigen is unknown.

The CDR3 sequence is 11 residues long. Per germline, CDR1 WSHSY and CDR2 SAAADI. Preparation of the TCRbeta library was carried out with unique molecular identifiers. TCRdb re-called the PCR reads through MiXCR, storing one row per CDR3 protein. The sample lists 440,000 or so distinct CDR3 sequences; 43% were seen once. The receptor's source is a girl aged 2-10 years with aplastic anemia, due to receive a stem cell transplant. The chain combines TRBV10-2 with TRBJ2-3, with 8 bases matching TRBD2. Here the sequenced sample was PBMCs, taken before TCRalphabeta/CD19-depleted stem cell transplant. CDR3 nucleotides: TGCGCTGCAGAGCGGGGGAATACGCAGTATTTT. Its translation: CAAERGNTQYF.